Following are 8 T cell receptor beta chains from one sample sequenced in a study of cytomegalovirus exposure and HLA in healthy donors. Researchers ran the PCR with 60 Vbeta and 13 Jbeta primers. Sequenced by immunoSEQ multiplex PCR; TCRdb stores in-frame clones only, minus some. The table records 150,000 to 200,000 clones, roughly 78% of them present only once. The sample consisted of PBMCs. The receptor set was obtained from a woman aged 45-60 years in good health and CMV-seropositive.

This chain uses TRBV6-6 with TRBJ2-5; D remains ambiguous. The V end was cut by 5 bases, the J end by 1 base, with 8 bases between. Germline CDR1 is MNHNY and CDR2 is SVGAGI (reference sequence). This CDR3 spans 13 amino acids. The CDR3 sequence is CASSPRFQETQYF. The CDR3 DNA is TGTGCCAGCAGTCCCAGGTTCCAAGAGACCCAGTACTTC.

This chain connects TRBV4-1 to TRBJ2-7, with a weak D call TRBD2 (5 bases). Germline assignment: CDR1 MGHRA and CDR2 YSYEKL. CDR3 length: 18 residues. V dropped 0 bases and J dropped 0 bases, with 18 bases sitting between them. CDR3 bases: TGCGCCAGCAGCCAAGAAAGAAAGGGAGCTGACTTCTCCTACGAGCAGTACTTC. Amino acid sequence: CASSQERKGADFSYEQYF.

This chain joins TRBV9 and TRBJ2-2, with a weak D call TRBD1 (5 bases). CDR3 length: 15 residues. The V end lost 0 bases, the J end lost 1 base, and 7 bases lay between the germline ends. In germline, CDR1 is SGDLS, CDR2 YYNGEE. This CDR3 is CASSVEGENTGELFF. In DNA, the CDR3 is TGTGCCAGCAGCGTAGAAGGGGAGAACACCGGGGAGCTGTTTTTT.

This chain links TRBV6-5 with TRBJ1-2; D possibly corresponds to TRBD1 (5 bases). V shed 2 bases and J shed 6 bases, with 16 bases lying between them. CDR1 is MNHEY, CDR2 SVGAGI, per germline. The CDR3 totals 15 residues. CDR3 amino acids: CASSYLTTEGDGYTF. The CDR3 DNA is TGTGCCAGCAGTTACCTAACGACAGAAGGTGATGGCTACACCTTC.

In this sample, this clone turned up a few times. The chain uses TRBV6-6 and TRBJ1-2; TRBD1 aligns across 7 bases. The length of the CDR3 is 14 residues. The V gene's germline CDR1 is MNHNY and CDR2 SVGAGI (reference sequence). Trimming took 2 bases from V and 5 from J; bases not matched to a gene: 5. Here the CDR3 reads CASSYPGQEYGYTF. CDR3 DNA: TGTGCCAGCAGTTACCCCGGACAGGAATATGGCTACACCTTC.

A single count supports this clone. This chain joins TRBV5-8 and TRBJ2-3, with unresolved D. The V end was cut by 3 bases, the J end by 6 bases, with 5 bases between. The CDR3 has 11 residues. Germline values: CDR1 SGHTS, CDR2 YDEGEE. The CDR3 sequence is CASSSADTQYF. CDR3 nucleotide sequence: TGTGCCAGCAGCTCCGCGGATACGCAGTATTTT.

The rearrangement uses TRBV7-3 and TRBJ2-1; 10 nucleotides agree with TRBD2. The CDR3 covers 15 residues. The ends lost 5 bases at V and 6 bases at J; junction bases unmatched: 7. Per the germline V gene, CDR1 is SGHTA and CDR2 is FQGTGA. The CDR3 DNA reads as TGTGCCAGCAGCCCACAGCTAGCGGGGGTCAATGAGCAGTTCTTC. It is translated as CASSPQLAGVNEQFF.

The genes are TRBV2 and TRBJ2-5, with 7 bases that match TRBD2. J gave up 4 bases and V 1 base, and 6 bases lay outside the gene matches. Looked up from germline, CDR1 is SNHLY and CDR2 is FYNNEI. This CDR3 has 15 residues. The CDR3 DNA is TGTGCCAGCAGTGAAGGAGCGGGGTTAGCAGAGACCCAGTACTTC. This codes for CASSEGAGLAETQYF. The full variable domain, with the rest looked up from reference TRBV2 and TRBJ2-5, is EPEVTQTPSHQVTQMGQEVILRCVPISNHLYFYWYRQILGQKVEFLVSFYNNEISEKSEIFDDQFSVERPDGSNFTLKIRSTKLEDSAMYFCASSEGAGLAETQYFGPGTRLLVL.